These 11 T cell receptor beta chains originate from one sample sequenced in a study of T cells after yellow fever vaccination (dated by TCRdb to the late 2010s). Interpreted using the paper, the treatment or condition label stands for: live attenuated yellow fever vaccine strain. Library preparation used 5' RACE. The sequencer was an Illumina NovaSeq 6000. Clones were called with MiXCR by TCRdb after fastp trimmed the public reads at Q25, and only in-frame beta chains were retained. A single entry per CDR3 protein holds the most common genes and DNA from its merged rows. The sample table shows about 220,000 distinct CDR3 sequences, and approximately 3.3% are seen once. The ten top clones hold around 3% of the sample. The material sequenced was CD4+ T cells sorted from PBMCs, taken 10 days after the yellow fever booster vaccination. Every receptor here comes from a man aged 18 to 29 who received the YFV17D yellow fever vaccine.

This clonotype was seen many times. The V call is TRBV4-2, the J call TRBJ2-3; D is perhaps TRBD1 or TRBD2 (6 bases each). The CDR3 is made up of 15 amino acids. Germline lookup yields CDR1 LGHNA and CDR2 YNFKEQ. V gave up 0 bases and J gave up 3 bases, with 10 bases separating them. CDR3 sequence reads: CASSQDWGATDTQYF. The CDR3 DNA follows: TGTGCCAGCAGCCAAGATTGGGGGGCGACAGATACGCAGTATTTT.

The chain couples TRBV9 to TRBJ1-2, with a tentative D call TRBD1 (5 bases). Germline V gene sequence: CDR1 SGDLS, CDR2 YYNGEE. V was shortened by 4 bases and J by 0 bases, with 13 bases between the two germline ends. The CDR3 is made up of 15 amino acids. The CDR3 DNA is TGTGCCAGCAGCAAACAGGAGCCCTCTAACTATGGCTACACCTTC. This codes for CASSKQEPSNYGYTF.

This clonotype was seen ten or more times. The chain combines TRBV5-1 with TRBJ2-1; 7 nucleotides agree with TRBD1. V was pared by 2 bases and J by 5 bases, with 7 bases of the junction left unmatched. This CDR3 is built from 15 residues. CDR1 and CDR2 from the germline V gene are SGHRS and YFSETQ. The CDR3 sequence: CASSFRWTGNNEQFF. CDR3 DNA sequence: TGCGCCAGCAGCTTCAGGTGGACAGGCAACAATGAGCAGTTCTTC.

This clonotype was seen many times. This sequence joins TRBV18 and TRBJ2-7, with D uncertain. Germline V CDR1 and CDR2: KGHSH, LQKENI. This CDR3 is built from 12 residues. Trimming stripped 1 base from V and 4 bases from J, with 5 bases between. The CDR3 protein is CASSPLGYEQYF. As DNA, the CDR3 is TGTGCCAGCTCACCACTGGGATACGAGCAGTACTTC.

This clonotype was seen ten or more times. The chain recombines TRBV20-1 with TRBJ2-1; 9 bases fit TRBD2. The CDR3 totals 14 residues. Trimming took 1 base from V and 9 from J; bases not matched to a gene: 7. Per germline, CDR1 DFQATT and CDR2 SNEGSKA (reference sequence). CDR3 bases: TGCAGTGCTAGAGCGGGGCGGGGGGGCTCTGAGCAGTTCTTC. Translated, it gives CSARAGRGGSEQFF.

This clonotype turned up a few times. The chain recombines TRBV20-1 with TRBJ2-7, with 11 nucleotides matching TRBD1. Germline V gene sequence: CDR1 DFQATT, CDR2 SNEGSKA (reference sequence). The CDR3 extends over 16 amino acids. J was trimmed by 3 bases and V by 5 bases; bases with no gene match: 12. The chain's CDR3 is CSALHPWTGGNYEQYF. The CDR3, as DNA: TGCAGTGCTCTCCACCCCTGGACAGGGGGCAACTACGAGCAGTACTTC.

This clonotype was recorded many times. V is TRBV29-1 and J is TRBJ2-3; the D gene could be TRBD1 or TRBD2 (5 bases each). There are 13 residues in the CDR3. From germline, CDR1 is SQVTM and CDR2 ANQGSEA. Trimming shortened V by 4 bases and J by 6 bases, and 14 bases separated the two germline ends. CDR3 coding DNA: TGCAGCGTTGCCCCCCCGGGGCGGGATACGCAGTATTTT. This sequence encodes CSVAPPGRDTQYF.

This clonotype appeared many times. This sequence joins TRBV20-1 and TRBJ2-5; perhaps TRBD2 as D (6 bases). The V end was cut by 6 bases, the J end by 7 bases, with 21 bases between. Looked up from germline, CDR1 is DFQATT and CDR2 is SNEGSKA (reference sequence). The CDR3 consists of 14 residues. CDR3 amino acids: CSASVLGGMGTQYF. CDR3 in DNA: TGCAGTGCCTCGGTACTGGGGGGAATGGGGACCCAGTACTTC.

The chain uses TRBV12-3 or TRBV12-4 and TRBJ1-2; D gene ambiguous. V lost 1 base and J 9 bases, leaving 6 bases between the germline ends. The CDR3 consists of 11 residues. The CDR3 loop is CASSLGVSYTF. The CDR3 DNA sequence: TGTGCCAGCAGTTTAGGGGTGAGCTACACCTTC.

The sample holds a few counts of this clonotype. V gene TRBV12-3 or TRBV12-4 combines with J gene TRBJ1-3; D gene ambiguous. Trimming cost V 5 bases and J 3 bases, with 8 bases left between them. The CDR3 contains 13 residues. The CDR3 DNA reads TGTGCCAGCAGTCCCCTGATTGGAAACACCATATATTTT. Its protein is CASSPLIGNTIYF.

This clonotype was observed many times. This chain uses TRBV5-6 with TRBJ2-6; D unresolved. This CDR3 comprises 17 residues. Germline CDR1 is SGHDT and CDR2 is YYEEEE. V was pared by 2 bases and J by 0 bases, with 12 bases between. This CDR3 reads CASSFFRVGSGANVLTF. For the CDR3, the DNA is TGTGCCAGCAGCTTCTTTAGAGTCGGCTCTGGGGCCAACGTCCTGACTTTC.